These 22 T cell receptor beta chains were all obtained from the same sample, sequenced in a study of cytomegalovirus exposure and HLA in healthy donors. Data came from immunoSEQ multiplex PCR; TCRdb stores just in-frame clones and leaves some out. The sample lists 66,000 or so clones; 95% to 98% were seen once. The specimen sequenced was PBMCs. These receptor sequences come from a woman aged 18-29 years in good health and CMV-seropositive.

This clone came up once. The gene calls are TRBV2 and TRBJ2-3; TRBD2 might be the D (7 bases). Germline values: CDR1 SNHLY, CDR2 FYNNEI. Between the trimmed V and J ends, which lost 10 bases and 5 bases, there was a span of 22 bases. This CDR3 has 15 amino acids. DNA of the CDR3: TGTGCCATCTCAGGGGACTACCTAAGAGAAGATACGCAGTATTTT. Protein: CAISGDYLREDTQYF.

V and J are TRBV27 and TRBJ2-1, with TRBD2 identical over 7 bases. Germline V lookup: CDR1 MNHEY, CDR2 SMNVEV (reference sequence). The junction had 10 bases not matched to a gene; V was cut back by 4 bases and J by 7 bases. CDR3 length equals 15 residues. The CDR3 reads CASSSNGGGGNEQFF. The CDR3, as DNA: TGTGCCAGCAGTTCCAATGGGGGGGGTGGGAATGAGCAGTTCTTC.

Details on this clone: Other DNA sequences in this specimen translate into the identical CDR3. V gene TRBV19 combines with J gene TRBJ2-2, with D possibly TRBD1 on 5 matching bases. Trimming left V 1 base short and J 7 bases short, with 7 bases between. This CDR3 is 13 amino acids long. CDR1 and CDR2 from the germline V gene are LNHDA and SQIVND (reference sequence). CDR3: CASSIGTSGELFF. CDR3 DNA sequence: TGTGCCAGTAGTATAGGGACAAGCGGGGAGCTGTTTTTT.

V gene TRBV4-1 combines with J gene TRBJ2-6; TRBD1 is a possible D gene (6 bases). This CDR3 spans 17 amino acids. The ends were cut back, 1 base at V and 3 bases at J, with 13 bases in the middle. The germline V gene encodes CDR1 MGHRA and CDR2 YSYEKL. The CDR3 reads CASSQVSGAVGANVLTF. The CDR3 region has the DNA TGCGCCAGCAGCCAAGTTTCAGGGGCGGTTGGGGCCAACGTCCTGACTTTC.

The rearrangement joins TRBV6-1 to TRBJ1-2; D perhaps matches TRBD1 (5 bases). The CDR3 length is 13 residues. V was shortened by 10 bases and J by 4 bases, with 16 bases between the two germline ends. Germline V CDR1 and CDR2: MNHNS, SASEGT. Written as DNA, the CDR3 is TGTGCCACCCGCCGGGGGATATCCTATGGCTACACCTTC. It yields the protein CATRRGISYGYTF.

V is TRBV5-1 and J is TRBJ2-5; a possible D gene is TRBD2 (7 bases). Trimming removed 4 bases from V and 5 bases from J, with 15 bases in between. Germline V gene lookup returns CDR1 SGHRS and CDR2 YFSETQ. CDR3 length: 14 residues. CDR3 coding DNA: TGCGCCAGCAGCCCCAGAGGGGGGGTCGAGACCCAGTACTTC. Its translation: CASSPRGGVETQYF. The full variable domain, its missing parts supplied by reference TRBV5-1 and TRBJ2-5, is KAGVTQTPRYLIKTRGQQVTLSCSPISGHRSVSWYQQTPGQGLQFLFEYFSETQRNKGNFPGRFSGRQFSNSRSEMNVSTLELGDSALYLCASSPRGGVETQYFGPGTRLLVL.

This chain's CDR3 is CASSTRLAGETQYF. For the CDR3, the DNA is TGTGCCAGCAGTACCCGACTAGCGGGAGAGACCCAGTACTTC. The rearrangement uses TRBV28 and TRBJ2-5; TRBD2 aligns across 10 bases. Germline V lookup: CDR1 MDHEN, CDR2 SYDVKM. The CDR3 contains 14 residues. V was pared by 5 bases and J by 4 bases, with 4 bases of the junction left unmatched.

The CDR3 is CASSQWTSGRWRNEQFF. The CDR3 bases are TGTGCCAGCAGCCAATGGACTAGCGGGAGGTGGCGAAATGAGCAGTTCTTC. The chain couples TRBV4-2 to TRBJ2-1; 14 bases match TRBD2. V lost 2 bases, J lost 7 bases, and 7 bases stayed unmatched. The CDR3 loop spans 17 amino acids. CDR1 LGHNA and CDR2 YNFKEQ come from the germline V gene.

V usage is TRBV7-9 and J usage is TRBJ1-2, with TRBD1 matching over 7 bases. The germline CDR1 and CDR2 sequences are SEHNR and FQNEAQ (reference sequence). The CDR3 consists of 14 residues. V gave up 3 bases and J gave up 8 bases; unmatched junction bases: 9. The CDR3 DNA sequence: TGTGCCAGCAGCTTCTCAGGGGGACTTCAAGGCTACACCTTC. Translation: CASSFSGGLQGYTF. The variable domain in full, with the rest retrieved from reference TRBV7-9 and TRBJ1-2, is DTGVSQNPRHKITKRGQNVTFRCDPISEHNRLYWYRQTLGQGPEFLTYFQNEAQLEKSRLLSDRFSAERPKGSFSTLEIQRTEQGDSAMYLCASSFSGGLQGYTFGSGTRLTVV.

The rearrangement links TRBV27 to TRBJ1-2, with 8 positions matching TRBD1. CDR1 and CDR2 from the germline V gene are MNHEY and SMNVEV (reference sequence). Losses at the gene ends were 0 bases for V and 7 bases for J; bases not matched to a gene: 4. The CDR3 runs to 14 residues. The CDR3 coding sequence is TGTGCCAGCAGTTTATCGCCAGGGGGCTTTGGCTACACCTTC. Its protein product is CASSLSPGGFGYTF.

The chain combines TRBV15 with TRBJ2-1; D is possibly TRBD2 (5 bases). CDR1 LNHNV and CDR2 YYDKDF come from the germline V gene (reference sequence). V was trimmed by 5 bases and J by 8 bases, leaving 16 bases between them. CDR3 length equals 14 residues. In DNA form, the CDR3 reads TGTGCCACCAGCCCGCAGGCCTACGGGGATGAGCAGTTCTTC. Translated, it gives CATSPQAYGDEQFF.

This sequence joins TRBV30 and TRBJ1-2; D call uncertain. The CDR3 length is 14 residues. Germline V lookup: CDR1 GTSNPN, CDR2 SVGIG (reference sequence). V was trimmed by 4 bases and J by 0 bases, leaving 12 bases between them. The CDR3 spells CAWNRQAANYGYTF. The CDR3 DNA follows: TGTGCCTGGAATAGACAAGCAGCTAACTATGGCTACACCTTC.

V is TRBV9 and J is TRBJ2-3; no firm D call. Trimming pared 3 bases from V and 2 bases from J, leaving 10 bases between. The CDR3 contains 14 residues. The V gene's germline CDR1 is SGDLS and CDR2 YYNGEE. CDR3: CASSAEHYTDTQYF. The CDR3 region has the DNA TGTGCCAGCAGCGCCGAGCACTACACAGATACGCAGTATTTT.

Only one count was recorded for this clone. The rearrangement links TRBV6-1 to TRBJ2-3; no definite D call. Trimming took off 1 base at V and 4 bases at J, with 12 bases between the two ends. CDR1 and CDR2 from the germline V gene are MNHNS and SASEGT. The CDR3 has 15 residues. This CDR3 is CASSEGAATSDTQYF. Here the CDR3 DNA reads TGTGCCAGCAGTGAAGGGGCAGCCACATCAGATACGCAGTATTTT.

V and J are TRBV14 and TRBJ2-7; 9 bases align to TRBD2. After removal of 2 bases from V and 3 bases from J, the junction contained 2 bases not matched to a gene. CDR1 and CDR2 from the germline V gene are SGHDN and FVKESK. This CDR3 contains 14 residues. DNA of the CDR3: TGTGCCAGCAGCCAATTAGCGGGAGACTACGAGCAGTACTTC. Translation gives CASSQLAGDYEQYF.

The chain couples TRBV7-3 to TRBJ2-3, with 11 bases that match TRBD2. J lost 4 bases, V lost 4 bases, and 7 bases had no gene match. The CDR3 is made up of 16 amino acids. CDR1 is SGHTA, CDR2 FQGTGA, per germline. The CDR3 spells CASSSIAGGPPDTQYF. CDR3 coding DNA: TGTGCCAGCAGCTCAATAGCGGGAGGGCCCCCAGATACGCAGTATTTT.

The rearrangement uses TRBV7-9 and TRBJ1-3; D is uncertain. This CDR3 is built from 16 residues. CDR1 is SEHNR and CDR2 is FQNEAQ in the germline V gene (reference sequence). Deletions cut 2 bases from V and 0 bases from J, with 11 bases between. CDR3 coding DNA: TGTGCCAGCAGCTTATCGAGCCTAAGCTCTGGAAACACCATATATTTT. This encodes CASSLSSLSSGNTIYF.

The CDR3: CASSPQGQGARGYTF. As DNA, the CDR3 is TGTGCCAGTAGTCCCCAGGGACAGGGGGCTCGGGGCTACACCTTC. V and J are TRBV19 and TRBJ1-2, with 12 bases aligning to TRBD1. Per germline, CDR1 LNHDA and CDR2 SQIVND (reference sequence). The J segment lost 8 bases and the V segment lost 5 bases, leaving 9 bases of the junction unmatched. CDR3 length: 15 residues. Filled out from reference TRBV19 and TRBJ1-2, the complete variable domain reads DGGITQSPKYLFRKEGQNVTLSCEQNLNHDAMYWYRQDPGQGLRLIYYSQIVNDFQKGDIAEGYSVSREKKESFPLTVTSAQKNPTAFYLCASSPQGQGARGYTFGSGTRLTVV.

The genes are TRBV5-4 and TRBJ2-7; 15 bases line up with TRBD2. Germline-derived CDR1 and CDR2 are SGHNT and YYREEE (reference sequence). V dropped 3 bases and J dropped 3; count of bases not matched to a gene: 4. The CDR3 has 16 amino acids. The CDR3 is CASSSGLAGGHYEQYF. The CDR3 DNA reads TGTGCCAGCAGCTCTGGACTAGCGGGAGGGCACTACGAGCAGTACTTC.

This clone was counted once. The chain is built from TRBV19 and TRBJ2-1; no clear D. Deletions cut 1 base from V and 3 bases from J, with 7 bases between. This CDR3 is built from 14 residues. Germline V gives CDR1 LNHDA, CDR2 SQIVND (reference sequence). For the CDR3, the DNA is TGTGCCAGTAGTATAGGGGCGTACTACAATGAGCAGTTCTTC. This encodes CASSIGAYYNEQFF. Variable domain in full (rest from reference TRBV19 and TRBJ2-1): DGGITQSPKYLFRKEGQNVTLSCEQNLNHDAMYWYRQDPGQGLRLIYYSQIVNDFQKGDIAEGYSVSREKKESFPLTVTSAQKNPTAFYLCASSIGAYYNEQFFGPGTRLTVL.

J is TRBJ2-3 and V is TRBV28, with a weak D call TRBD1 (5 bases). The CDR3 length is 14 residues. Per the germline V gene, CDR1 is MDHEN and CDR2 is SYDVKM. V was pared by 6 bases and J by 0 bases, with 10 bases between. As DNA, the CDR3 is TGTGCCAGCAGGGCCACAGGTAGCACAGATACGCAGTATTTT. Translating gives CASRATGSTDTQYF.

J is TRBJ2-4 and V is TRBV27; tentatively, D is TRBD1 (6 bases). The germline V and J ends were trimmed by 3 bases and 0 bases, with 9 bases remaining between them. Germline CDR1 reads MNHEY; CDR2 reads SMNVEV (reference sequence). The CDR3 runs 15 residues. In DNA, the CDR3 is TGTGCCAGCAGTTTCAGGGGAATAGCCAAAAACATTCAGTACTTC. This encodes CASSFRGIAKNIQYF.